These 19 T cell receptor delta chains were all obtained from the same sample, sequenced in a study of gamma-delta T cells after stem cell transplantation. TCRdb re-called clones from the RT-PCR reads via CATT. The sample includes approximately 16,000 delta-chain clones, about 9.8% seen only once; the top ten take 62%. Source material: gamma-delta T cells. These receptor sequences come from a human donor. It is not recorded whose cells these are; they may come from a transplant donor.

Worth noting for this clone: A far larger clone lies a single base away; this is likely a read error. Other nucleotide sequences from this sample produce the same CDR3. The rearrangement joins TRDV2 to TRDJ1; TRDD3 is a possible D gene (6 bases). CDR3 length: 15 amino acids. The germline V gene has CDR1 GEAIGNYY and CDR2 EKD. CDR3 sequence (DNA): TGTGCCTGTGACAAGCTGGGGCCAAACACCGATAAGCTCATCTTT. It encodes CACDKLGPNTDKLIF.

Notes on this clone: One end of the junction is discordant with germline, which a read error may explain. This CDR3 is also generated by other DNA sequences in the sample. The chain employs TRDV2 and TRDJ1; D is perhaps TRDD3 (5 bases). CDR3 length: 19 residues. Germline V gene data show CDR1 as GEAIGNYY and CDR2 as EKD. The chain's CDR3 is CACDTVRVLVDSGTDNLIF. The CDR3 DNA reads TGTGCCTGTGACACCGTCCGCGTCCTGGTGGATAGCGGCACCGATAACCTCATCTTT.

A word on this clone: The protein recorded in TCRdb matches a much larger clone and deviates from this DNA's translation at residue 13, suggesting a read error; the protein here is obtained by translating the DNA. The DNA for the CDR3 is TGTGCCTGTGACACCGTTCAAAAAAGTCTGGGGGATGGAACGTACACCGATAAACTCATCTTT. It yields the protein CACDTVQKSLGDGTYTDKLIF. This sequence joins TRDV2 and TRDJ1; 9 nucleotides align to TRDD3. After removal of 0 bases from V and 0 bases from J, the junction contained 19 bases not matched to a gene. This CDR3 region has 21 residues. Germline CDR1 is GEAIGNYY and CDR2 is EKD.

This clone has only a few counts. TCRdb's listed protein matches a much larger clone and diverges from this DNA's translation at residue 15, likely through a read error; the protein shown comes from the DNA. This chain joins TRDV2 and TRDJ1; perhaps TRDD3 as D (6 bases). There are 18 residues in the CDR3. Per germline, CDR1 GEAIGNYY and CDR2 EKD. CDR3 amino acids: CACDTVGGPPYGTDQLIF. For the CDR3, the DNA is TGTGCCTGTGACACCGTTGGGGGTCCCCCCTATGGGACCGATCAACTCATCTTT.

To note about this clone: A read error likely explains why the TCRdb protein, taken from a much larger clone, differs from this DNA's translation at residue 4; the protein shown is translated from the DNA. The chain uses TRDV1 and TRDJ1; TRDD3 matches 13 bases. This CDR3 has 21 residues. Germline V gene sequence: CDR1 TSWWSYY, CDR2 QGS. The CDR3 protein is CALWEISYPLLLGDTLGKLIF. The CDR3 nucleotides read TGTGCTCTTTGGGAAATTTCCTACCCCCTCCTACTGGGGGATACGCTGGGTAAACTCATCTTT.

About this clone: TCRdb's entry gives the protein of a much larger clone, which mismatches this DNA's translation at residue 6, likely from a read error; the protein reported here is translated from the DNA. The chain uses TRDV1 and TRDJ1; TRDD2 matches at 9 bases. The V and J ends lost 5 bases and 3 bases, in that order; junction bases with no gene match: 25. The CDR3 runs to 21 residues. Germline loops: CDR1 TSWWSYY, CDR2 QGS. CDR3 residues: CALGTQEGLPTFATRADKLIF. The CDR3 nucleotides read TGTGCTCTTGGGACTCAAGAGGGCCTTCCTACATTCGCGACTAGGGCCGATAAACTCATCTTT.

This clone was detected a few times. The TCRdb record carries a much larger clone's protein, which differs from this DNA's translation at residue 10; a read error is the likely cause, and the protein listed here is the DNA translation. The rearrangement uses TRDV2 and TRDJ1; maybe TRDD3 (6 bases). The CDR3 has 21 residues. Germline CDR1 reads GEAIGNYY; CDR2 reads EKD. V was cut by 0 bases and J by 1 base, with 29 bases left in between. The DNA of the CDR3 is TGTGCCTGTGACACCGTGTCGCTGGGGAATACTTCTACTCAATCCACCGATAAACTCATCTTT. Encoded protein: CACDTVSLGNTSTQSTDKLIF.

The table lists this clone with a few counts. The protein in TCRdb stems from a much larger clone and differs at residue 14 from this DNA's translation, likely a read error; here the protein is translated from the DNA. This chain uses TRDV2 with TRDJ1, with 11 bases fitting TRDD3. The germline gives CDR1 GEAIGNYY, CDR2 EKD. V gave up 3 bases and J gave up 5 bases; unmatched junction bases: 19. The CDR3 is 19 amino acids. As DNA, the CDR3 is TGTGCCTGTGACCCCCTAAAGGTGGGGGATACGACACTAACAGATAAACTCATCTTT. Encoded protein: CACDPLKVGDTTLTDKLIF.

As for this clone: The protein given by TCRdb reflects a much larger clone and differs at residues 6 and 10 from this DNA's translation, likely from a read error; the protein shown is the DNA's translation. This rearrangement joins TRDV1 to TRDJ1, with D possibly called TRDD2 or TRDD3 (5 bases each). The CDR3 length is 22 residues. The ends were cut back, 2 bases at V and 0 bases at J, with 31 bases in the middle. Per germline, CDR1 TSWWSYY and CDR2 QGS. The CDR3 region is CALGETLFPIRDSSPYTDKLIF. The CDR3 DNA follows: TGTGCTCTTGGGGAAACCCTTTTTCCCATCCGGGATTCCTCCCCGTACACCGATAAACTCATCTTT.

A remark on this clone: TCRdb attributes to this sequence the protein of a much larger clone, which differs from the DNA translation at residue 9; a read error is likely, and the protein displayed is translated from the DNA. Other nucleotide sequences from this sample produce the same CDR3. The chain has TRDV2 and TRDJ1; D uncertain. V lost 0 bases, J lost 2 bases, and 24 bases lay in between. This CDR3 is built from 19 residues. The germline V gene has CDR1 GEAIGNYY and CDR2 EKD. CDR3 nucleotides: TGTGCCTGTGACACCGGCACCACAGTGCCAGTGGTGGGTACCGATAAACTCATCTTT. Encoded protein: CACDTGTTVPVVGTDKLIF.

This clone has ten or more counts. A far larger clone is one base from this, pointing to a likely read error. The V and J genes are TRDV2 and TRDJ1; TRDD2 agrees at 8 bases. CDR3 length: 22 residues. The V gene end was trimmed by 4 bases and the J gene end by 4 bases; junction bases not matched to a gene: 31. In germline, CDR1 is GEAIGNYY, CDR2 EKD. DNA for the CDR3: TGTGCCTGTGAGACCGGAAATCTTCCTACGTCTCCTGGGCTCACTACGCGCGATAAACTCATCTTT. Amino acid sequence: CACETGNLPTSPGLTTRDKLIF.

This clone was recorded a few times. A far larger clone lies a single base away; this is likely a read error. The identical CDR3 is also encoded by other nucleotide sequences in the sample. This chain links TRDV1 with TRDJ1; TRDD3 might be the D (6 bases). The CDR3 runs 21 residues. Germline V CDR1 and CDR2: TSWWSYY, QGS. Trimming took off 1 base at V and 8 bases at J, with 35 bases between the two ends. The CDR3 DNA is TGTGCTCTTGGGGAACGGTACTTACGAGGTGATACGTCGCTTTACCGGTGGAAACTCATCTTT. Its translation is CALGERYLRGDTSLYRWKLIF.

This clone rates as medium-sized (0.01 to 0.1%). The sample has other DNA sequences that encode this CDR3 too. V gene TRDV1 combines with J gene TRDJ1, with 12 nucleotides matching TRDD3. Germline V lookup: CDR1 TSWWSYY, CDR2 QGS. V gave up 2 bases and J gave up 3 bases; unmatched junction bases: 43. The CDR3 is 29 residues long. CDR3 sequence (DNA): TGTGCTCTTGGGGAAAACGAATCTTTCCTACTTGGGGAGCGGTACTGGGGGATACTGAGGAACTGGCGTTCCGATAAACTCATCTTT. Amino acids: CALGENESFLLGERYWGILRNWRSDKLIF.

This clone came up a few times. The amino acid sequence in TCRdb belongs to a much larger clone and departs from this DNA's translation at residue 12, likely a sequencing read error; the sequence shown is translated from the DNA. V is TRDV2 and J is TRDJ3; 13 nucleotides line up with TRDD3. V trimming: 4 bases; J trimming: 5 bases; junction bases outside the gene matches: 10. The germline V gene encodes CDR1 GEAIGNYY and CDR2 EKD. The CDR3 has 19 amino acids. CDR3 sequence: CACDLLGDTGSRDTRQMFF. Here the CDR3 DNA reads TGTGCCTGTGATCTACTGGGGGATACGGGGTCCAGGGACACCCGACAGATGTTTTTC.

This clone rates as medium-sized. A read error may explain this, as a much larger clone is one base away. The genes are TRDV2 and TRDJ1; 8 bases fit TRDD2. The CDR3 consists of 22 residues. J was trimmed by 4 bases and V by 0 bases; bases with no gene match: 27. Per germline, CDR1 GEAIGNYY and CDR2 EKD. The CDR3: CACDTGNLPTSPGLTTSDKLIF. As DNA, the CDR3 is TGTGCCTGTGACACCGGAAATCTTCCTACGTCTCCTGGGCTCACTACGAGCGATAAACTCATCTTT.

Comments on this clone: This is likely an artifact of a read error, given a far larger clone one base away. This CDR3 is also generated by other DNA sequences in the sample. The chain carries TRDV1 and TRDJ1; 7 nucleotides match TRDD3. The CDR3 is 22 residues long. Germline lookup yields CDR1 TSWWSYY and CDR2 QGS. The ends lost 2 bases at V and 4 bases at J; junction bases unmatched: 28. The CDR3 DNA is TGTGCTCTTGGGGAAATCTGGGAGGCGATGGATGAGGACTGGGGAATTGTCGATAAACTCATCTTT. Residues: CALGEIWEAMDEDWGIVDKLIF.

This clone has ten or more counts. The likely explanation is a read error, given a far larger clone one base away. The gene calls are TRDV2 and TRDJ1, with TRDD3 matching over 9 bases. Germline V gene lookup returns CDR1 GEAIGNYY and CDR2 EKD. The CDR3 sequence is 17 residues long. The CDR3 coding sequence is TGTGCCTGTGACACTTTGGGCGGACTGGGGGACCAGTATAAACCCATCTTT. Amino acid sequence: CACDTLGGLGDQYKPIF.

This clone was detected many times. The sample carries other DNA sequences with the same CDR3. The chain carries TRDV2 and TRDJ1; 13 bases match TRDD3. Unmatched junction bases numbered 28, after V lost 3 bases and J lost 7 bases. Germline CDR1 is GEAIGNYY and CDR2 is EKD. The CDR3 totals 22 residues. The CDR3 spells CACDPLGLPTDEGTGGYGKLIF. The CDR3 nucleotides read TGTGCCTGTGACCCTCTCGGCCTTCCTACGGATGAGGGTACTGGGGGATACGGTAAACTCATCTTT.

This clone was counted many times. A read error may produce the germline difference seen at one junction end. This same CDR3 is encoded by further DNA sequences in the sample. The chain is built from TRDV2 and TRDJ3, with 7 bases lining up with TRDD3. This CDR3 contains 19 residues. In germline, CDR1 is GEAIGNYY, CDR2 EKD. The CDR3 DNA reads as TGTGCCTGCGACACCCTTGGGGATAGCAGCTCCTGGGACACCCGACAGATGTTTTTC. The encoded protein is CACDTLGDSSSWDTRQMFF.